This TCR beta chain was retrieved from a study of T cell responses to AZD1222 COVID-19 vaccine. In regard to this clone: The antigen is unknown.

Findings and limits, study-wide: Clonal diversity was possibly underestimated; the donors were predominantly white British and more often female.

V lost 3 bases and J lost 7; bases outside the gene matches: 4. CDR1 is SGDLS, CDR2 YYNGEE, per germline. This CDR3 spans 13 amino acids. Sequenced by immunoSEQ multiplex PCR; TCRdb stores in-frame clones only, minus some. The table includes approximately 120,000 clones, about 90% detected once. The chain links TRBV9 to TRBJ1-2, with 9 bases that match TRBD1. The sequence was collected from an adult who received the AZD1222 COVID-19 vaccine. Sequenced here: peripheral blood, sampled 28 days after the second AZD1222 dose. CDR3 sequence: CASSEGQGSGYTF. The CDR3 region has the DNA TGTGCCAGCAGCGAGGGACAGGGCTCTGGCTACACCTTC. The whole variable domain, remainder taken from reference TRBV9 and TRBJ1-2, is DSGVTQTPKHLITATGQRVTLRCSPRSGDLSVYWYQQSLDQGLQFLIQYYNGEERAKGNILERFSAQQFPDLHSELNLSSLELGDSALYFCASSEGQGSGYTFGSGTRLTVV.